A selection of T cell receptor beta chains follows, all from one sample in a study of T cell repertoires and HLA-DP antigens. Profiling relied on immunoSEQ multiplex PCR, and the TCRdb table lists in-frame clones only, not all of them. Of approximately 90,000 clones in the sample, roughly nine tenths are singletons; the top ten hold roughly 1.5%. Which antigens these TCRs recognize remains unknown. Sequences were obtained from CD4+ T cells from PBMCs. The receptors derive from a man aged 45-65 years in good health and CMV-seronegative. The CDR3 runs from the conserved cysteine through the conserved F or W. The order of the fields is V gene, J gene, D gene, clone size, CDR3 DNA, CDR3 protein. The D gene is left open where the match is weak. The size of a clone is reported for some rows only, either as once, few or many, or as a class for expanded clones.

V: TRBV7-8
J: TRBJ1-5
D: .
size: .
DNA: TGTGCCAGCAGCTACACGGGGGCCGGGGGACAGCCCCAGCATTTT
CDR3: CASSYTGAGGQPQHF

V: TRBV7-2
J: TRBJ2-7
D: TRBD1
size: .
DNA: TGTGCCAGCAGCCGACCCGGGACAGGCAAATACGAGCAGTACTTC
CDR3: CASSRPGTGKYEQYF

V: TRBV19
J: TRBJ2-3
D: .
size: .
DNA: TGTGCCAGTGGTCCGATGGGGGGCGCAGATACGCAGTATTTT
CDR3: CASGPMGGADTQYF

V: TRBV6-5
J: TRBJ2-1
D: .
size: .
DNA: TGTGCCAGCAGTTACCCTAGTCACAATGAGCAGTTCTTC
CDR3: CASSYPSHNEQFF

V: TRBV11-2
J: TRBJ2-7
D: .
size: .
DNA: TGTGCCAGCACCCCTTTGCGGGGGCGAGCCTACGAGCAGTACTTC
CDR3: CASTPLRGRAYEQYF

V: TRBV11-2
J: TRBJ1-2
D: .
size: .
DNA: TGTGCCAGCAGCTACCGTACGGCCAACTATGGCTACACCTTC
CDR3: CASSYRTANYGYTF

V: TRBV19
J: TRBJ2-5
D: .
size: .
DNA: TGTGCCACAAGACAGGCGGGGGAGACCCAGTACTTC
CDR3: CATRQAGETQYF

V: TRBV28
J: TRBJ2-1
D: TRBD2
size: .
DNA: TGTGCCAGCAGTCCTGGGACTAGCGGGAGGACCCGGTACAATGAGCAGTTCTTC
CDR3: CASSPGTSGRTRYNEQFF

V: TRBV20-1
J: TRBJ2-2
D: .
size: .
DNA: TGCAGTGCTAGACTAGGCGGGGAGCTGTTTTTT
CDR3: CSARLGGELFF

V: TRBV14
J: TRBJ2-1
D: TRBD2
size: .
DNA: TGTGCCAGCAGCCAAGGACTCCTAACTAGCGGGAGGAGTAACAATGAGCAGTTCTTC
CDR3: CASSQGLLTSGRSNNEQFF

V: TRBV19
J: TRBJ2-7
D: TRBD2
size: .
DNA: TGTGCCAGTAGTATCAAGGGGGAGCGGGAGGAATCCTACGAGCAGTACTTC
CDR3: CASSIKGEREESYEQYF

V: TRBV28
J: TRBJ2-7
D: TRBD1
size: .
DNA: TGTGCCAGCAGGAGGACAGGGGGCGATCCATCCTACGAGCAGTACTTC
CDR3: CASRRTGGDPSYEQYF

V: TRBV30
J: TRBJ1-2
D: TRBD1
size: .
DNA: TGTGCCTGGAGGGAACGGACAGGGGACTATGGCTACACCTTC
CDR3: CAWRERTGDYGYTF

V: TRBV4-1
J: TRBJ1-6
D: .
size: .
DNA: TGCGCCAGCAGCCAAGCGCCGGGACTCGAGAATTCACCCCTCCACTTT
CDR3: CASSQAPGLENSPLHF

V: TRBV19
J: TRBJ1-2
D: .
size: .
DNA: TGTGCCAGTAGCCTAGGAGGGGTCTATGGCTACACCTTC
CDR3: CASSLGGVYGYTF

V: TRBV5-4
J: TRBJ2-5
D: TRBD2
size: .
DNA: TGTGCCAGCAGCTTGTTGTCTAGCGGGAGATCATACCAAGAGACCCAGTACTTC
CDR3: CASSLLSSGRSYQETQYF

V: TRBV7-6
J: TRBJ2-5
D: .
size: .
DNA: TGTGCCAGCAGCTTAGCAGGGACCGGAGAGACCCAGTACTTC
CDR3: CASSLAGTGETQYF

V: TRBV7-2
J: TRBJ2-5
D: .
size: .
DNA: TGTGCCAGCAGCTTAAGGTCGGGAAAAGGGACCCAGTACTTC
CDR3: CASSLRSGKGTQYF

V: TRBV19
J: TRBJ2-3
D: .
size: .
DNA: TGTGCCAGTAGTGGAGGGGCGGGGAGGAGCACAGATACGCAGTATTTT
CDR3: CASSGGAGRSTDTQYF

V: TRBV11-2
J: TRBJ2-2
D: .
size: .
DNA: TGTGCCAGCAGCTTAGGGTTTAGGGTTGGTAGCGGGAACACCGGGGAGCTGTTTTTT
CDR3: CASSLGFRVGSGNTGELFF

V: TRBV7-2
J: TRBJ2-2
D: .
size: few
DNA: TGTGCCAGCAGCTTTGAGGGGGCCGGGGAGCTGTTTTTT
CDR3: CASSFEGAGELFF

V: TRBV30
J: TRBJ1-2
D: TRBD1
size: .
DNA: TGTGCCTGGAGCAGGGACAGGGGGCTTTGGGGCTACACCTTC
CDR3: CAWSRDRGLWGYTF

V: TRBV30
J: TRBJ1-2
D: TRBD1
size: .
DNA: TGTGCCTACACCTCCGGGACAGGGGACTATGGCTACACCTTC
CDR3: CAYTSGTGDYGYTF

V: TRBV30
J: TRBJ2-7
D: .
size: .
DNA: TGTGCCTGGAGTCAAGGTTACGAGCAGTACTTC
CDR3: CAWSQGYEQYF

V: TRBV11-1
J: TRBJ2-1
D: .
size: .
DNA: TGTGCCAGCAGCTTGGCGCTAGATTATAACTCCTACAATGAGCAGTTCTTC
CDR3: CASSLALDYNSYNEQFF